What follows are 30 T cell receptor beta chains derived from one specimen sequenced in a study of blood T cell repertoires in COVID-19. The assay was immunoSEQ multiplex PCR, and TCRdb's table has in-frame clones only and misses some. The sample contains about 23,000 clones, roughly 94% of which appear only once. Sequencing was carried out using peripheral blood. The receptor source for this set is a woman aged 45 to 65 with active COVID-19.

The chain recombines TRBV4-1 with TRBJ2-7; 11 bases are a match to TRBD2. Germline CDR1 MGHRA, CDR2 YSYEKL. The V segment lost 1 base and the J segment 6 bases; nucleotides outside the gene matches: 8. The CDR3 runs 16 residues. The CDR3 here is CASSQVAGGPEGEQYF. The CDR3 region has the DNA TGCGCCAGCAGCCAAGTAGCGGGAGGGCCGGAAGGCGAGCAGTACTTC.

This chain links TRBV6-1 with TRBJ2-5; perhaps TRBD2 as D (6 bases). Trimming took off 5 bases at V and 5 bases at J, with 15 bases between the two ends. Germline values: CDR1 MNHNS, CDR2 SASEGT. The CDR3 extends over 14 amino acids. For the CDR3, the DNA is TGTGCCAGCAGTACGGGCCCCGGAGGGGAGACCCAGTACTTC. This gives the protein CASSTGPGGETQYF.

The rearrangement uses TRBV7-2 and TRBJ1-2; 8 bases fit TRBD1. V lost 1 base, J lost 4 bases, and 11 bases stayed unmatched. Looked up from germline, CDR1 is SGHTA and CDR2 is FQGNSA. The CDR3 spans 17 residues. The CDR3 nucleotides read TGTGCCAGCAGCTTAGAAAGTCCGGCAGGGGGCAGCTATGGCTACACCTTC. It is translated as CASSLESPAGGSYGYTF.

The chain couples TRBV6-5 to TRBJ1-2; a possible D gene is TRBD1 (6 bases). Trimming pared 6 bases from V and 6 bases from J, leaving 17 bases between. Germline lookup yields CDR1 MNHEY and CDR2 SVGAGI. The CDR3 sequence is 14 residues long. This chain's CDR3 is CASRRLGAGHGYTF. CDR3 nucleotide sequence: TGTGCCAGCAGAAGACTGGGGGCAGGCCATGGCTACACCTTC.

This chain connects TRBV5-6 to TRBJ2-1; tentatively, D is TRBD1 (6 bases). Germline CDR1 and CDR2: SGHDT and YYEEEE. V was clipped by 3 bases and J by 5 bases, with 12 bases between them. There are 14 residues in the CDR3. The CDR3 loop reads CASSWGQGNNEQFF. In nucleotides, the CDR3 is TGTGCCAGCAGCTGGGGGCAGGGTAACAATGAGCAGTTCTTC.

This clone has a single count. The rearrangement uses TRBV7-9 and TRBJ2-5; maybe TRBD1 (6 bases). CDR1 and CDR2 (germline): SEHNR, FQNEAQ (reference sequence). The CDR3 spans 15 residues. The germline V and J ends were trimmed by 5 bases and 5 bases, with 18 bases remaining between them. CDR3 nucleotides: TGTGCCAGCAGCAATCAGGGGACGGGGAAGGAGACCCAGTACTTC. Its translation is CASSNQGTGKETQYF.

This rearrangement joins TRBV5-1 to TRBJ2-3, with unresolved D. The length of the CDR3 is 16 residues. Looked up from germline, CDR1 is SGHRS and CDR2 is YFSETQ. Between the trimmed V and J ends, which lost 4 bases and 5 bases, there was a span of 20 bases. This CDR3 is CASSELPPSTGDTQYF. As DNA, the CDR3 is TGCGCCAGCAGCGAGCTCCCCCCTTCCACTGGAGATACGCAGTATTTT. Based on the CDR3 plus reference TRBV5-1 and TRBJ2-3, the full variable domain is KAGVTQTPRYLIKTRGQQVTLSCSPISGHRSVSWYQQTPGQGLQFLFEYFSETQRNKGNFPGRFSGRQFSNSRSEMNVSTLELGDSALYLCASSELPPSTGDTQYFGPGTRLTVL.

V gene TRBV30 combines with J gene TRBJ1-1, with 12 bases identical to TRBD1. Germline assignment: CDR1 GTSNPN and CDR2 SVGIG (reference sequence). V shed 1 base, J shed 1 base, and the junction held 7 bases outside the gene matches. The CDR3 has 17 amino acids. In DNA, the CDR3 is TGTGCCTGGAGTGCGCCCGGGACAGGGGGCGAGAACACTGAAGCTTTCTTT. Translating gives CAWSAPGTGGENTEAFF.

This clone has only one observation. Because the CDR3's place on the DNA is in doubt, the DNA is left out and the CDR3 is given as listed by TCRdb. The chain links TRBV28 to TRBJ2-7; the table's D call, TRBD1, was not checked against the DNA. Germline lookup yields CDR1 MDHEN and CDR2 SYDVKM. With termini counted, the CDR3 has 13 amino acids. The chain's CDR3 is CASSFGQGIGWYV.

V and J are TRBV18 and TRBJ1-4, with 7 bases lining up with TRBD1. J was trimmed by 4 bases and V by 6 bases; bases with no gene match: 8. The CDR3 is made up of 15 amino acids. The germline V gene encodes CDR1 KGHSH and CDR2 LQKENI. The CDR3 protein is CASSGGTALNEKLFF. The CDR3 DNA follows: TGTGCCAGCTCGGGTGGGACAGCACTTAATGAAAAACTGTTTTTT.

V usage is TRBV2 and J usage is TRBJ1-2; unclear D gene. The CDR3 has 17 amino acids. Germline CDR1 reads SNHLY; CDR2 reads FYNNEI. The ends were cut back, 2 bases at V and 1 base at J, with 17 bases in the middle. The CDR3 reads CASSERGAKTGNYGYTF. For the CDR3, the DNA is TGTGCCAGCAGTGAAAGAGGAGCTAAGACCGGTAACTATGGCTACACCTTC.

This rearrangement joins TRBV7-2 to TRBJ2-3, with TRBD2 matching 7 bases. The J segment lost 4 bases and the V segment lost 5 bases, leaving 12 bases of the junction unmatched. This CDR3 spans 16 amino acids. Germline loops: CDR1 SGHTA, CDR2 FQGNSA. As DNA, the CDR3 is TGTGCCAGCAGCCGGCAAGCGGGACGGTTCGCAGATACGCAGTATTTT. As protein: CASSRQAGRFADTQYF.

CDR3 nucleotides: TGTGCCAGCTCACCACCGGGACAGGGTCTCTTAGATACGCAGTATTTT. Protein product: CASSPPGQGLLDTQYF. The chain recombines TRBV18 with TRBJ2-3; 9 nucleotides agree with TRBD1. Germline CDR1 KGHSH, CDR2 LQKENI. V trimming: 0 bases; J trimming: 5 bases; junction bases outside the gene matches: 6. This CDR3 contains 16 residues.

The chain recombines TRBV19 with TRBJ1-4, with TRBD1 matching over 8 bases. With 3 bases clipped from V and 3 bases from J, the junction kept 12 bases outside the gene matches. CDR1 and CDR2 from the germline V gene are LNHDA and SQIVND (reference sequence). The length of the CDR3 is 18 residues. The CDR3 sequence is CASSIRPGQGRANEKLFF. The DNA for the CDR3 is TGTGCCAGTAGTATCCGTCCAGGACAGGGAAGGGCTAATGAAAAACTGTTTTTT.

The J gene is TRBJ2-2, the V gene TRBV6-5; unclear D gene. V shed 10 bases and J shed 8 bases, with 17 bases lying between them. The CDR3 totals 13 residues. The germline V gene has CDR1 MNHEY and CDR2 SVGAGI. The chain's CDR3 is CATPSSRRGELFF. The CDR3 DNA sequence: TGTGCCACTCCATCTAGTCGCCGGGGGGAGCTGTTTTTT.

This clone was picked up a small number of times. This CDR3 reads CASSEADYGYTF. As DNA, the CDR3 is TGTGCCAGTAGTGAGGCGGATTATGGCTACACCTTC. The chain couples TRBV19 to TRBJ1-2; D is ambiguous. The length of the CDR3 is 12 residues. The V gene's germline CDR1 is LNHDA and CDR2 SQIVND (reference sequence). V lost 5 bases and J lost 5, with 9 bases in between.

The chain couples TRBV5-1 to TRBJ2-6; no clear D gene. Trimming shortened V by 3 bases and J by 8 bases, and 9 bases separated the two germline ends. Looked up from germline, CDR1 is SGHRS and CDR2 is YFSETQ. CDR3 length: 13 amino acids. The chain's CDR3 is CASSSHSPNVLTF. In DNA, the CDR3 is TGCGCCAGCAGCTCGCATAGTCCCAACGTCCTGACTTTC.

This clone counts as medium-sized. V gene TRBV24-1 combines with J gene TRBJ2-1, with 9 bases aligning to TRBD1. The CDR3 runs 16 residues. The V segment lost 4 bases and the J segment 6 bases; nucleotides outside the gene matches: 9. CDR1 is KGHDR and CDR2 is SFDVKD in the germline V gene. CDR3 sequence reads: CATSDLGQGIGNEQFF. The CDR3 DNA sequence: TGTGCCACCAGTGACTTAGGACAGGGGATCGGCAATGAGCAGTTCTTC.

The J gene is TRBJ2-2, the V gene TRBV19; 7 nucleotides match TRBD1. The CDR3 is 15 residues long. V lost 6 bases and J lost 4; bases outside the gene matches: 8. CDR1 is LNHDA, CDR2 SQIVND, per germline (reference sequence). The CDR3 reads CASRTRQGPTGELFF. DNA of the CDR3: TGTGCCAGTAGAACCCGACAGGGCCCCACCGGGGAGCTGTTTTTT.

The chain couples TRBV28 to TRBJ2-7; 10 bases are shared with TRBD1. The germline V gene has CDR1 MDHEN and CDR2 SYDVKM. This CDR3 comprises 15 residues. Trimming cost V 6 bases and J 7 bases; bases outside gene matches: 12. The CDR3 region is CASRLTTGGNVEQYF. The CDR3 DNA sequence: TGTGCCAGCAGACTTACGACAGGGGGCAACGTTGAGCAGTACTTC.

This chain's CDR3 is CSVESGLENYEQYF. The CDR3 coding sequence is TGCAGCGTTGAATCGGGACTAGAAAACTACGAGCAGTACTTC. The chain couples TRBV29-1 to TRBJ2-7, with 8 bases that match TRBD2. V was clipped by 2 bases and J by 3 bases; unmatched bases: 6. The germline gives CDR1 SQVTM, CDR2 ANQGSEA. This CDR3 contains 14 residues.

This chain links TRBV6-5 with TRBJ1-3, with unresolved D. Trimming shortened V by 5 bases and J by 3 bases, and 5 bases separated the two germline ends. The CDR3 has 12 residues. Looked up from germline, CDR1 is MNHEY and CDR2 is SVGAGI. The CDR3 nucleotides read TGTGCCAGCAGTCGGTTTGGAAACACCATATATTTT. Translation: CASSRFGNTIYF.

The sample holds one count of this clone. The chain combines TRBV7-2 with TRBJ1-5; D is possibly TRBD1 (5 bases). Looked up from germline, CDR1 is SGHTA and CDR2 is FQGNSA. V lost 3 bases to trimming and J lost 2 bases, with 5 bases between them. The CDR3 consists of 13 residues. CDR3 protein: CASSLTGNQPQHF. CDR3 DNA: TGTGCCAGCAGCTTGACAGGCAATCAGCCCCAGCATTTT.

The V call is TRBV6-6, the J call TRBJ1-5; D is undetermined. The germline CDR1 and CDR2 sequences are MNHNY and SVGAGI (reference sequence). The CDR3 totals 14 residues. V was cut by 5 bases and J by 0 bases, with 8 bases left in between. For the CDR3, the DNA is TGTGCCAGCAGTACGGTGTATAGCAATCAGCCCCAGCATTTT. Amino acid sequence: CASSTVYSNQPQHF.

This chain joins TRBV7-9 and TRBJ2-1, with a possible D match to TRBD2 (5 bases). The CDR3 runs 14 residues. Trimming took off 5 bases at V and 6 bases at J, with 14 bases between the two ends. Per the germline V gene, CDR1 is SEHNR and CDR2 is FQNEAQ (reference sequence). CDR3 nucleotides: TGTGCCAGCAGCCTAGACTACCGGGGCAATGAGCAGTTCTTC. Its protein product is CASSLDYRGNEQFF.

This clone came up once. The rearrangement links TRBV2 to TRBJ1-1; D might be TRBD1 (5 bases). Germline lookup yields CDR1 SNHLY and CDR2 FYNNEI. This CDR3 has 13 residues. Trimming took 8 bases from V and 4 from J, leaving 14 bases between them. The CDR3 DNA sequence: TGTGCCAGCGAGGCCGGGGGTGGCACTGAAGCTTTCTTT. Its translation is CASEAGGGTEAFF.

The chain employs TRBV5-1 and TRBJ1-2, with D possibly TRBD1 on 6 matching bases. V shed 4 bases and J shed 4 bases, with 11 bases lying between them. CDR1 SGHRS and CDR2 YFSETQ come from the germline V gene. The CDR3 is 13 amino acids. CDR3 amino acids: CASSPTGTYGYTF. The CDR3 nucleotides are TGCGCCAGCAGCCCTACAGGGACCTATGGCTACACCTTC. Full variable domain (rest looked up from reference TRBV5-1 and TRBJ1-2): KAGVTQTPRYLIKTRGQQVTLSCSPISGHRSVSWYQQTPGQGLQFLFEYFSETQRNKGNFPGRFSGRQFSNSRSEMNVSTLELGDSALYLCASSPTGTYGYTFGSGTRLTVV.

This chain connects TRBV28 to TRBJ2-7; weak D call: TRBD2 (7 bases). Germline lookup yields CDR1 MDHEN and CDR2 SYDVKM. There are 15 residues in the CDR3. Trimming removed 6 bases from V and 2 bases from J, with 17 bases in between. CDR3 DNA: TGTGCCAGCAGCCTAGGGGGGGCTCCTACCTACGAGCAGTACTTC. This sequence encodes CASSLGGAPTYEQYF.

J is TRBJ2-1 and V is TRBV14; a possible D gene is TRBD2 (5 bases). This CDR3 is 14 amino acids long. V lost 1 base to trimming and J lost 4 bases, with 8 bases between them. The germline V gene encodes CDR1 SGHDN and CDR2 FVKESK. The CDR3 coding sequence is TGTGCCAGCAGCCAAGTTAGCGTTTACAATGAGCAGTTCTTC. It translates to CASSQVSVYNEQFF.

The J gene is TRBJ2-5, the V gene TRBV2; 7 bases match TRBD2. Trimming removed 4 bases from V and 5 bases from J; junction bases left unmatched: 4. The CDR3 sequence is 13 residues long. Germline values: CDR1 SNHLY, CDR2 FYNNEI. The CDR3 DNA reads as TGTGCCAGCAGTGTTCTGCGGGGGGAGACCCAGTACTTC. Translating it yields CASSVLRGETQYF.